A selection of T cell receptor beta chains follows, all from one sample in a study of control samples from healthy donors and cancer patients. Produced via immunoSEQ multiplex PCR; TCRdb's table is partial and in-frame only. The sample shows fewer than 110,000 clones, around 88% of them seen only once. Sequencing used blood. The receptor set was obtained from a man aged 30 to 39 in good health. The CDR3 runs from the conserved cysteine through the conserved F or W. The D gene is left open where the match is weak. Clone size is stated in some rows and not others, as once, few, many or a class when expanded.

V	D	size	J	CDR3	DNA
TRBV24-1	TRBD2	-	TRBJ2-1	CATSDATGLAGVVHNEQFF	TGTGCCACCAGCGACGCTACGGGACTAGCGGGAGTAGTACACAATGAGCAGTTCTTC
TRBV27	-	-	TRBJ2-7	CASSPHDPTYEQYF	TGTGCCAGCAGCCCTCATGATCCTACCTACGAGCAGTACTTC
TRBV6-1	-	-	TRBJ1-2	CASSERGELGVNYGYTF	TGTGCCAGCAGTGAACGGGGGGAGCTAGGGGTTAACTATGGCTACACCTTC
TRBV29-1	TRBD1	-	TRBJ1-2	CSVDGQGASRYTF	TGCAGCGTTGATGGACAGGGGGCTAGTCGCTACACCTTC
TRBV18	-	-	TRBJ1-1	CASSPRLTEAFF	TGTGCCAGCTCACCACGGCTGACTGAAGCTTTCTTT
TRBV19	TRBD1	-	TRBJ1-5	CASSTTDRGAQPQHF	TGTGCCAGTAGTACGACGGACAGGGGCGCTCAGCCCCAGCATTTT
TRBV19	TRBD1	once	TRBJ2-5	CASSGTGEQTQYF	TGTGCCAGTAGTGGGACAGGGGAACAGACCCAGTACTTC
TRBV5-6	TRBD1	-	TRBJ2-7	CASSFRDRGSYEQYF	TGTGCCAGCAGCTTCCGGGACAGGGGATCCTACGAGCAGTACTTC
TRBV20-1	-	once	TRBJ2-3	CSGRGTDTQYF	TGCAGTGGGCGGGGCACAGATACGCAGTATTTT
TRBV6-6	TRBD1	-	TRBJ1-1	CASSLGQGSGGTEAFF	TGTGCCAGCAGCCTAGGACAGGGGAGTGGAGGTACTGAAGCTTTCTTT
TRBV28	-	-	TRBJ1-6	CASSLHHLSSYNSPLHF	TGTGCCAGCAGTTTACACCACTTGAGCTCCTATAATTCACCCCTCCACTTT
TRBV7-8	TRBD2	-	TRBJ2-7	CASSLGTSGREFFSEQYF	TGTGCCAGCAGCTTAGGCACTAGCGGGAGGGAATTTTTCTCCGAGCAGTACTTC
TRBV18	-	-	TRBJ1-4	CASSRASNEKLFF	TGTGCCAGCTCACGGGCTTCTAATGAAAAACTGTTTTTT
TRBV7-2	TRBD2	-	TRBJ2-6	CASSPRAGRASGANVLTF	TGTGCCAGCAGCCCACGCGCAGGGAGGGCCTCTGGGGCCAACGTCCTGACTTTC
TRBV28	TRBD1	-	TRBJ2-2	CASSKDRVKSGELFF	TGTGCCAGCAGCAAGGACAGGGTCAAGTCCGGGGAGCTGTTTTTT
TRBV5-4	-	-	TRBJ1-5	CASSLGMGQNQPQHF	TGTGCCAGCAGCTTGGGGATGGGACAAAATCAGCCCCAGCATTTT
TRBV30	-	-	TRBJ1-6	CAWSVPPSVGVSYNSPLHF	TGTGCCTGGAGTGTTCCACCAAGTGTCGGTGTCTCCTATAATTCACCCCTCCACTTT
TRBV24-1	-	-	TRBJ1-1	CATADGTEAFF	TGTGCCACGGCGGATGGTACTGAAGCTTTCTTT
TRBV19	-	-	TRBJ2-6	CASSWGTGANVLTF	TGTGCCAGTAGTTGGGGAACTGGGGCCAACGTCCTGACTTTC
TRBV7-9	TRBD1	-	TRBJ1-2	CASSPTGNYGYTF	TGTGCCAGCAGCCCGACAGGGAACTATGGCTACACCTTC
TRBV15	-	-	TRBJ1-1	CATSSRGGTEAFF	TGTGCCACCAGCAGCAGAGGGGGCACTGAAGCTTTCTTT
TRBV27	TRBD2	once	TRBJ2-1	CASRAGTSWYNEQFF	TGTGCCAGCAGAGCGGGGACTAGCTGGTACAATGAGCAGTTCTTC
TRBV28	-	-	TRBJ1-5	CASSLVGNQPQHF	TGTGCCAGCAGTCTAGTTGGCAATCAGCCCCAGCATTTT
TRBV3-1/TRBV3-2	-	-	TRBJ1-6	CASSQGILSGRGNSNSPLHF	TGTGCCAGCAGCCAAGGAATTCTATCAGGTCGGGGAAATAGCAATTCACCCCTCCACTTT
TRBV23-1	-	-	TRBJ2-2	CASSQSVLATVTGELFF	TGCGCCAGCAGTCAATCGGTCTTAGCTACGGTCACCGGGGAGCTGTTTTTT
TRBV19	TRBD1	-	TRBJ1-2	CASQDRGPNSYGYTF	TGTGCCAGTCAGGACAGGGGGCCGAATAGCTATGGCTACACCTTC
TRBV7-2	-	-	TRBJ2-7	CASSPFPRREQYF	TGTGCCAGCAGCCCCTTTCCTAGGCGCGAGCAGTACTTC
TRBV4-1	-	-	TRBJ1-2	CASRPSISEPSYGYTF	TGCGCCAGCAGGCCAAGCATTTCCGAACCTTCCTATGGCTACACCTTC
TRBV4-3	-	-	TRBJ2-1	CASSQDLNSRNEQFF	TGCGCCAGCAGCCAAGATCTCAACAGCCGCAATGAGCAGTTCTTC
TRBV6-5	TRBD2	-	TRBJ2-7	CASSFSGRIYEQYF	TGTGCCAGCAGTTTTAGCGGGAGGATCTACGAGCAGTACTTC
TRBV18	-	-	TRBJ1-5	CASSPFRGDQPQHF	TGTGCCAGCTCACCGTTTAGAGGGGATCAGCCCCAGCATTTT
TRBV19	-	-	TRBJ1-2	CASRGSGSNRGYTF	TGTGCCAGTAGAGGAAGCGGAAGCAACAGAGGCTACACCTTC
TRBV5-1	-	-	TRBJ2-4	CATSVQIGNIQYF	TGCGCCACTAGCGTCCAAATCGGAAACATTCAGTACTTC
TRBV30	-	-	TRBJ2-1	CACSRLPLYNEQFF	TGTGCCTGCTCCCGGCTCCCCCTCTACAATGAGCAGTTCTTC
TRBV12-3/TRBV12-4	-	-	TRBJ2-5	CASSFLETQYF	TGTGCCAGCAGTTTTTTAGAGACCCAGTACTTC
TRBV11-2	TRBD2	-	TRBJ2-3	CASSRDPPGTSGGDTQYF	TGTGCCAGCAGCCGTGACCCTCCCGGGACTAGCGGGGGGGATACGCAGTATTTT
TRBV28	-	-	TRBJ1-2	CASSPGAGGSTVNYGYTF	TGTGCCAGCAGTCCCGGGGCGGGGGGTTCCACTGTCAACTATGGCTACACCTTC
TRBV18	TRBD1	-	TRBJ2-7	CASSPGQGIYEQYF	TGTGCCAGCTCACCGGGACAGGGTATCTACGAGCAGTACTTC
TRBV11-2	TRBD1	-	TRBJ2-3	CASSPGQGAKADTQYF	TGTGCCAGCAGCCCGGGACAGGGGGCGAAGGCAGATACGCAGTATTTT
TRBV11-1	-	-	TRBJ1-6	CASSLMESSYNSPLHF	TGTGCCAGCAGCTTGATGGAGAGCTCCTATAATTCACCCCTCCACTTT
TRBV28	-	medium-sized	TRBJ1-2	CASSPPGLTYGYTF	TGTGCCAGCAGTCCCCCCGGACTGACCTATGGCTACACCTTC
TRBV2	-	-	TRBJ1-5	CASSEPGGSQPQHF	TGTGCCAGCAGTGAACCGGGGGGGAGTCAGCCCCAGCATTTT
TRBV4-1	TRBD1	-	TRBJ1-6	CASSVGQVNSPLHF	TGCGCCAGCAGCGTCGGACAGGTTAATTCACCCCTCCACTTT
TRBV9	-	-	TRBJ1-3	CASRPSGANTIYF	TGTGCCAGCAGGCCCTCAGGGGCAAACACCATATATTTT
TRBV3-1/TRBV3-2	-	-	TRBJ1-1	CASSLYGNTEAFF	TGTGCCAGCAGCCTTTACGGGAACACTGAAGCTTTCTTT
TRBV28	-	-	TRBJ1-5	CASSLSGPLTQHF	TGTGCCAGCAGTCTCTCCGGACCATTAACCCAGCATTTT
TRBV3-1/TRBV3-2	TRBD2	-	TRBJ2-3	CASSPGLAGGWDTQYF	TGTGCCAGCAGCCCAGGCCTGGCGGGAGGTTGGGATACGCAGTATTTT
TRBV5-4	-	once	TRBJ1-2	CASSLVTMAGSGYTF	TGTGCCAGCAGCTTGGTGACTATGGCAGGTAGTGGCTACACCTTC
TRBV2	TRBD2	-	TRBJ2-4	CASSILRGVKNIQYF	TGTGCCAGCAGTATATTGCGGGGGGTCAAAAACATTCAGTACTTC
TRBV23-1	-	-	TRBJ2-3	CASTDSTDTQYF	TGCGCCAGCACCGACAGCACAGATACGCAGTATTTT
TRBV4-1	-	-	TRBJ2-7	CASSQDPLDSEQYF	TGCGCCAGCAGCCAAGATCCCTTGGACAGCGAGCAGTACTTC
TRBV11-3	TRBD1	-	TRBJ2-7	CASSRTGGYEQYF	TGTGCCAGCAGCCGGACAGGGGGCTACGAGCAGTACTTC